This T cell receptor (beta chain) was documented in a study of OX40 agonist ivuxolimab in advanced cancers. At the level of the study: Every 2 weeks, ivuxolimab was infused into the patients intravenously at between 0.01 and 10 mg/kg. Partial responses were recorded for three patients, including one with hepatocellular carcinoma and two with cutaneous melanoma. Dose-escalation patients suffered from hepatocellular carcinoma, melanoma, renal cell or head and neck cancer.

This clone was found once. The protocol was immunoSEQ multiplex PCR, while the TCRdb copy is restricted to in-frame clones and leaves out a portion. The sample contains approximately 31,000 clones, about 87% of which appear only once. Germline V gene data show CDR1 as SGHTA and CDR2 as FQGNSA. CDR3 length: 19 amino acids. The V gene end was trimmed by 3 bases and the J gene end by 4 bases; junction bases not matched to a gene: 12. This rearrangement joins TRBV7-2 to TRBJ2-3; TRBD2 matches 14 bases. The sequencing here drew on CD4+ or CD8+ T cells sorted from blood, taken in a trial of the OX40 agonist ivuxolimab. The sequence was obtained from an adult with an advanced solid tumor such as melanoma, head and neck, liver or kidney cancer. CDR3 nucleotide sequence: TGTGCCAGCAGCTTTCCGGGACTAGCGGGAGAGATAGGAGCAGATACGCAGTATTTT. Its translation is CASSFPGLAGEIGADTQYF.